These T cell receptor beta chains were read from a single sample in a study of blood T cell repertoires in COVID-19. Generated by immunoSEQ multiplex PCR, the TCRdb table keeps only in-frame clones and is missing some. The top ten hold 3.5% to 4% of the sample, which has 250,000 or so clones, 83% seen once. The specimen was PBMCs or T cells enriched from blood (not recorded which). These receptors were obtained from a woman in her forties who had been exposed to COVID-19. Each CDR3 is given with its conserved first and last residue. Each record gives: V gene, clone size, D gene, J gene, CDR3 DNA, CDR3 protein. The D gene is left open where the match is weak. Expanded clones are given a class, and other clones once, few, many or no size at all.

>TRBV27|-|-|TRBJ1-5
TGTGCCAGCAGTACCCAGGCTTCGTATAGCAATCAGCCCCAGCATTTT
CASSTQASYSNQPQHF
>TRBV28|-|TRBD1|TRBJ2-7
TGTGCCAGCAGCCAAGGGGGCCCCTACGAGCAGTACTTC
CASSQGGPYEQYF
>TRBV7-9|-|-|TRBJ2-2
TGTGCCAGCAGCCCCGAGGGTTGGGACATGGCGAACACCGGGGAGCTGTTTTTT
CASSPEGWDMANTGELFF
>TRBV9|-|-|TRBJ1-1
TGTGCCAGCAGCCGGGGCACTGAAGCTTTCTTT
CASSRGTEAFF
>TRBV6-2/TRBV6-3|-|TRBD1|TRBJ1-1
TGTGCCAGCAGTAAATCCGGGACAGGGGGCAGGATAACTGAAGCTTTCTTT
CASSKSGTGGRITEAFF
>TRBV5-1|-|TRBD2|TRBJ2-5
TGCGCCAGCAGCACCGGGACTAGCGGGGGTCAAGAGACCCAGTACTTC
CASSTGTSGGQETQYF
>TRBV5-6|-|TRBD1|TRBJ1-1
TGTGCCAGCAGCCCGGGGGACAGGGCGAGGAACACTGAAGCTTTCTTT
CASSPGDRARNTEAFF
>TRBV28|-|-|TRBJ2-2
TGTGCCAGCAGTTCCGGTGCCGGGGAGCTGTTTTTT
CASSSGAGELFF
>TRBV19|few|-|TRBJ1-5
TGTGCCACCCAGTTCCGGACTGTTTCTAATCAGCCCCAGCATTTT
CATQFRTVSNQPQHF
>TRBV18|-|TRBD2|TRBJ2-1
TGTGCCAGCTCACCAGGGGTAGCGGGGACATACAATGAGCAGTTCTTC
CASSPGVAGTYNEQFF
>TRBV23-1|-|-|TRBJ1-1
TGCGCCAGCAGTCAAAACAGGCAGATGAACACTGAAGCTTTCTTT
CASSQNRQMNTEAFF
>TRBV3-1/TRBV3-2|few|-|TRBJ1-2
TGTGCCACTGCCACCAGGGGAGTTAGTGGCTACACCTTC
CATATRGVSGYTF
>TRBV5-1|-|TRBD1|TRBJ1-1
TGCGCCAGCTCACAGGGGTTCGGGAACACTGAAGCTTTCTTT
CASSQGFGNTEAFF
>TRBV19|many|-|TRBJ1-2
TGTGCCAGTAGTATAAGGGGATTAGGAGGCTACACCTTC
CASSIRGLGGYTF
>TRBV19|-|-|TRBJ1-6
TGTGCCTCCCATTCGGGGGGGAGGTCCTATAATTCACCCCTCCACTTT
CASHSGGRSYNSPLHF
>TRBV2|-|TRBD2|TRBJ2-5
TGTGCCAGCAGTGAAGCCCGGGGAGGGTGGGGAGAGACCCAGTACTTC
CASSEARGGWGETQYF
>TRBV15|-|TRBD1|TRBJ1-2
TGTGCCACCAGCGAGGGACAGGGGCTCTATGGCTACACCTTC
CATSEGQGLYGYTF
>TRBV28|-|-|TRBJ1-2
TGTGCCAGCAGTTCCCCAAGATGGGCCTGGGGCTACACCTTC
CASSSPRWAWGYTF